These 17 T cell receptor beta chains originate from one sample sequenced in a study of T cell responses to AZD1222 COVID-19 vaccine. Produced via immunoSEQ multiplex PCR; TCRdb's table is partial and in-frame only. Of some 180,000 clones in the sample, roughly 94% were seen once. The sequences come from peripheral blood, collected 28 days after the second AZD1222 dose. The receptor source for this set is an adult who received the AZD1222 COVID-19 vaccine.

This clone was picked up one time. DNA of the CDR3: TGTGCCAGCAGTCGAGACGCCCCCCGAATCTCCTACGAGCAGTACTTC. Translating it yields CASSRDAPRISYEQYF. The gene calls are TRBV2 and TRBJ2-7, with no clear D. The CDR3 is 16 residues long. The germline CDR1 and CDR2 sequences are SNHLY and FYNNEI. The ends were cut back, 5 bases at V and 0 bases at J, with 17 bases in the middle.

V gene TRBV5-1 combines with J gene TRBJ2-1; D is undetermined. The V end was cut by 4 bases, the J end by 3 bases, with 20 bases between. CDR1 and CDR2 from the germline V gene are SGHRS and YFSETQ. The CDR3 spans 17 residues. CDR3 coding DNA: TGCGCCAGCAGCCGAGGACGTTCGACTGGGGTCTACAATGAGCAGTTCTTC. It translates to CASSRGRSTGVYNEQFF. Supplemented by reference TRBV5-1 and TRBJ2-1, the full variable domain reads KAGVTQTPRYLIKTRGQQVTLSCSPISGHRSVSWYQQTPGQGLQFLFEYFSETQRNKGNFPGRFSGRQFSNSRSEMNVSTLELGDSALYLCASSRGRSTGVYNEQFFGPGTRLTVL.

The chain joins TRBV6-1 to TRBJ1-2, with TRBD1 as a possible D gene (6 bases). The CDR3 is 16 amino acids. CDR1 is MNHNS and CDR2 is SASEGT in the germline V gene. The V end lost 0 bases, the J end lost 6 bases, and 17 bases lay between the germline ends. DNA of the CDR3: TGTGCCAGCAGTGAAGCGCTGTATAGGGCAGGGGATGGCTACACCTTC. Residues: CASSEALYRAGDGYTF.

This chain connects TRBV4-1 to TRBJ2-2; the match to TRBD1 covers 8 bases. The germline CDR1 and CDR2 sequences are MGHRA and YSYEKL. This CDR3 spans 15 amino acids. The junction had 9 bases not matched to a gene; V was cut back by 4 bases and J by 8 bases. The CDR3 DNA reads as TGCGCCAGCAGCCCCCGACAGGGGAGTCAGGGGGAGCTGTTTTTT. This codes for CASSPRQGSQGELFF.

The genes are TRBV2 and TRBJ1-2; D gene unclear. CDR3 length equals 13 residues. Germline values: CDR1 SNHLY, CDR2 FYNNEI. V was pared by 6 bases and J by 3 bases, with 11 bases between. The CDR3 is CASSGYGYYGYTF. The CDR3 nucleotides read TGTGCCAGCAGCGGGTATGGGTACTATGGCTACACCTTC. The full variable domain, rest sourced from reference TRBV2 and TRBJ1-2, is EPEVTQTPSHQVTQMGQEVILRCVPISNHLYFYWYRQILGQKVEFLVSFYNNEISEKSEIFDDQFSVERPDGSNFTLKIRSTKLEDSAMYFCASSGYGYYGYTFGSGTRLTVV.

The J gene is TRBJ2-1, the V gene TRBV10-3; D unclear. V dropped 3 bases and J dropped 5 bases, with 5 bases sitting between them. CDR1 ENHRY and CDR2 SYGVKD come from the germline V gene. The CDR3 consists of 12 residues. Written as DNA, the CDR3 is TGTGCCATCAGTGACATGGACAATGAGCAGTTCTTC. Protein product: CAISDMDNEQFF.

The chain recombines TRBV28 with TRBJ2-4; D gene uncertain. Trimming stripped 6 bases from V and 0 bases from J, with 15 bases between. In germline, CDR1 is MDHEN, CDR2 SYDVKM. The CDR3 has 16 residues. Here the CDR3 reads CASSQTRPGAKNIQYF. The CDR3, as DNA: TGTGCCAGCAGCCAGACAAGACCCGGAGCCAAAAACATTCAGTACTTC.

The J gene is TRBJ2-1, the V gene TRBV7-8, with D tentatively TRBD2 (5 bases). Trimming took 5 bases from V and 7 from J, leaving 18 bases between them. The CDR3 extends over 15 amino acids. Germline loops: CDR1 SGHVS, CDR2 FQNEAQ. CDR3: CASSPLVGEWNEQFF. As DNA, the CDR3 is TGTGCCAGCAGCCCGCTGGTCGGGGAATGGAATGAGCAGTTCTTC.

V gene TRBV19 combines with J gene TRBJ1-3; D gene unclear. The CDR3 is 14 residues long. CDR1 LNHDA and CDR2 SQIVND come from the germline V gene (reference sequence). Trimming removed 9 bases at V and 0 bases at J, with 12 bases between. The CDR3 coding sequence is TGTGCCAGCTCAACAGTTGCCTCTGGAAACACCATATATTTT. Encoded protein: CASSTVASGNTIYF.

The chain carries TRBV28 and TRBJ1-4; 7 bases agree with TRBD1. The germline V gene encodes CDR1 MDHEN and CDR2 SYDVKM. CDR3 length: 13 amino acids. Germline trimming cut 6 bases from V and 7 bases from J; bases unmatched to any gene: 5. The DNA of the CDR3 is TGTGCCAGCAGGACAGGGCCAGGTGAAAAACTGTTTTTT. Its translation: CASRTGPGEKLFF.

V and J are TRBV11-2 and TRBJ1-1; 7 nucleotides align to TRBD1. The trim removed 4 bases at V and 0 bases at J, leaving 2 bases unmatched. CDR1 and CDR2 (germline): SGHAT, FQNNGV. The CDR3 has 14 residues. CDR3 residues: CASSSDRVNTEAFF. CDR3 nucleotide sequence: TGTGCCAGCAGCTCCGACAGGGTGAACACTGAAGCTTTCTTT.

The chain recombines TRBV18 with TRBJ1-5; D may be TRBD1 (6 bases). This CDR3 contains 18 residues. The V and J ends lost 1 base and 2 bases respectively, with 18 bases between them. Germline loops: CDR1 KGHSH, CDR2 LQKENI. The CDR3 loop is CASSPLARGGLGNQPQHF. CDR3 coding DNA: TGTGCCAGCTCACCACTCGCCAGGGGCGGGTTAGGCAATCAGCCCCAGCATTTT. Looking up the rest from reference TRBV18 and TRBJ1-5 gives the full variable domain: NAGVMQNPRHLVRRRGQEARLRCSPMKGHSHVYWYRQLPEEGLKFMVYLQKENIIDESGMPKERFSAEFPKEGPSILRIQQVVRGDSAAYFCASSPLARGGLGNQPQHFGDGTRLSIL.

The gene calls are TRBV27 and TRBJ1-5; D gene ambiguous. The CDR3 has 17 amino acids. With 5 bases removed from V and 6 bases from J, the gap between germline ends came to 23 bases. From germline, CDR1 is MNHEY and CDR2 SMNVEV (reference sequence). The CDR3 here is CASSERTDPQDRQPQHF. For the CDR3, the DNA is TGTGCCAGCAGTGAGAGAACGGACCCTCAGGACCGTCAGCCCCAGCATTTT.

Here the CDR3 reads CASSYELRTDTQYF. CDR3 in DNA: TGTGCCAGCAGTTACGAACTACGCACAGATACGCAGTATTTT. The chain is built from TRBV6-6 and TRBJ2-3, with unresolved D. Trimming left V 2 bases short and J 1 base short, with 7 bases between. Germline CDR1 is MNHNY and CDR2 is SVGAGI (reference sequence). This CDR3 is 14 amino acids long.

The gene calls are TRBV3-1 (or the pseudogene TRBV3-2) and TRBJ1-3; D not resolved. CDR1 and CDR2 (germline): LGHDT, YNNKEL (reference sequence). CDR3 length: 19 amino acids. The V gene lost 0 bases and the J gene lost 4 bases, with 22 bases spanning the gap. CDR3 residues: CASSQDAASAPGTGNTIYF. The CDR3, as DNA: TGTGCCAGCAGCCAAGATGCTGCCTCGGCGCCAGGCACGGGAAACACCATATATTTT.

This chain uses TRBV18 with TRBJ1-3, with D perhaps TRBD1 (6 bases). Between the trimmed V and J ends, which lost 3 bases and 0 bases, there was a span of 12 bases. Looked up from germline, CDR1 is KGHSH and CDR2 is LQKENI. The length of the CDR3 is 16 residues. This chain's CDR3 is CASSPMQQGSGNTIYF. Written as DNA, the CDR3 is TGTGCCAGCTCACCCATGCAACAGGGCTCTGGAAACACCATATATTTT.

V gene TRBV28 combines with J gene TRBJ1-2; no definite D call. CDR3 length: 14 amino acids. In germline, CDR1 is MDHEN, CDR2 SYDVKM. The germline V and J ends were trimmed by 6 bases and 5 bases, with 16 bases remaining between them. In nucleotides, the CDR3 is TGTGCCAGCAGGGGTAACGAAAGACTATATGGCTACACCTTC. Translated: CASRGNERLYGYTF.